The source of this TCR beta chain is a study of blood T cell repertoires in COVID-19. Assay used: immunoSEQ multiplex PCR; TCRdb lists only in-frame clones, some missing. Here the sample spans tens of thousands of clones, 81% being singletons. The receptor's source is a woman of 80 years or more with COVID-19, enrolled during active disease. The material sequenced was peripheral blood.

The CDR3 coding sequence is TGTGCCAGCAGCTCGGGACTGGTTTCTCTAGGCTACACCTTC. This sequence encodes CASSSGLVSLGYTF. The J gene is TRBJ1-2, the V gene TRBV7-8, with D perhaps matching TRBD1 (5 bases). The CDR3 consists of 14 residues. The ends were cut back, 4 bases at V and 8 bases at J, with 17 bases in the middle. Germline CDR1 reads SGHVS; CDR2 reads FQNEAQ.